The 5 T cell receptor beta chains reported below all come from one sample, sequenced in a study of STAT3 mutations in large granular lymphocyte leukemia. Using immunoSEQ multiplex PCR, the repertoire was profiled, and TCRdb retains in-frame clones only, with some absent. Seen here are around 39,000 clones, about 88% observed once, and the top ten hold 0.4% to 0.55%. These receptors' antigens are unknown. Study-wide results and limits: At least one immunodominant TCR beta clonotype appeared in every T-cell large granular lymphocyte leukemia patient.

Sequences were obtained from PBMCs. These receptor sequences come from a human donor with T large granular lymphocyte leukemia. Some clones in this sample may be carry-over from other donors' samples.

This chain connects TRBV29-1 to TRBJ2-7; possible D gene TRBD1, 6 bases. Trimming removed 7 bases at V and 5 bases at J, with 12 bases between. The germline gives CDR1 SQVTM, CDR2 ANQGSEA. The CDR3 has 11 residues. The CDR3 DNA reads as TGCAGCGCCGACAGGAACCACGAGCAGTACTTC. Encoded protein: CSADRNHEQYF.

The V gene is TRBV27, the J gene TRBJ2-2, with D possibly matching TRBD2 (6 bases). V dropped 3 bases and J dropped 0 bases, with 14 bases sitting between them. The CDR3 spans 17 residues. In germline, CDR1 is MNHEY, CDR2 SMNVEV (reference sequence). CDR3 coding DNA: TGTGCCAGCAGTTTTGATGCGGAGGGATCGAACACCGGGGAGCTGTTTTTT. Amino acids: CASSFDAEGSNTGELFF.

This chain joins TRBV9 and TRBJ1-1; D is perhaps TRBD1 (6 bases). Between the trimmed V and J ends, which lost 0 bases and 0 bases, there was a span of 9 bases. CDR1 is SGDLS, CDR2 YYNGEE, per germline. The CDR3 consists of 15 residues. The DNA for the CDR3 is TGTGCCAGCAGCGTAGGGGGGGCGCTGAACACTGAAGCTTTCTTT. Encoded protein: CASSVGGALNTEAFF.

The rearrangement uses TRBV18 and TRBJ1-2; D remains unclear. V lost 2 bases to trimming and J lost 3 bases, with 10 bases between them. CDR1 and CDR2 from the germline V gene are KGHSH and LQKENI. CDR3 length equals 14 residues. The CDR3 here is CASSPWQEDYGYTF. The CDR3 DNA reads TGTGCCAGCTCACCATGGCAGGAGGACTATGGCTACACCTTC.

This sequence joins TRBV27 and TRBJ2-3, with D uncertain. The CDR3 contains 17 residues. Germline loops: CDR1 MNHEY, CDR2 SMNVEV (reference sequence). Trimming cost V 5 bases and J 0 bases, with 18 bases left between them. The CDR3 DNA sequence: TGTGCCAGCAGTCACCGACTGAACTCCGCCAGCACAGATACGCAGTATTTT. Amino acids: CASSHRLNSASTDTQYF.